A single sample gave rise to the 3 T cell receptor beta chains below, sequenced in a study of early T cells in non-severe SARS-CoV-2 infection (dated by TCRdb to about 2021). The library was obtained by 5' RACE. Sequencer: NextSeq 500. TCRdb trimmed public reads at Q25 via fastp, called clones via MiXCR and kept in-frame beta chains. Records with the same CDR3 protein are collapsed into one entry carrying the most frequent genes and DNA. For this sample the table gives roughly 90,000 distinct CDR3 sequences, of which roughly an eighth were detected only once. The biggest ten clones account for around 3.3% of the sample. Sequencing input: whole blood. These receptors were taken from an adult who was a healthcare worker with PCR-confirmed SARS-CoV-2 infection or an uninfected control (not recorded which).

This clonotype was counted ten times or more. V gene TRBV24-1 combines with J gene TRBJ2-1; 7 nucleotides align to TRBD1. The junction had 16 bases not matched to a gene; V was cut back by 5 bases and J by 7 bases. The CDR3 extends over 17 amino acids. CDR1 is KGHDR, CDR2 SFDVKD, per germline. This chain's CDR3 is CATSASTGTEVYNEQFF. CDR3 nucleotides: TGTGCCACCAGTGCCTCGACCGGGACAGAGGTATATAATGAGCAGTTCTTC.

This clonotype has a count of ten or more. The V gene is TRBV3-1, the J gene TRBJ2-7; no definite D call. V was cut by 5 bases and J by 2 bases, with 10 bases left in between. CDR1 is LGHDT, CDR2 YNNKEL, per germline (reference sequence). There are 13 residues in the CDR3. CDR3 sequence (DNA): TGTGCCAGCAGCTTCGAACCCCCCTACGAGCAGTACTTC. It encodes CASSFEPPYEQYF.

This clonotype was recorded at least ten times. The chain joins TRBV25-1 to TRBJ1-1, with D unresolved. The V end lost 1 base, the J end lost 4 bases, and 7 bases lay between the germline ends. Per the germline V gene, CDR1 is MGHDK and CDR2 is SYGVNS. The CDR3 extends over 13 amino acids. The CDR3 DNA sequence: TGTGCCAGCAGTGAATCTGGTTCCACTGAAGCTTTCTTT. Protein: CASSESGSTEAFF.